This T cell receptor beta chain was sequenced during a study of blood T cell repertoires in COVID-19. In the study overall: Researchers got acute and convalescent COVID-19 samples from the United States, Italy and Spain.

There are 13 residues in the CDR3. Germline V gives CDR1 SGHNT, CDR2 YYREEE (reference sequence). V shed 5 bases and J shed 4 bases, with 12 bases lying between them. Categorization into cohorts depended on clinical history that participants reported. Authors' analysis steps: Amplified reference gene primers provided the basis for estimating nucleated cell counts. Profiled with immunoSEQ multiplex PCR; TCRdb holds only in-frame clones, not every one. V, J and clone size are taken as reported in that table, and D and trimming were inferred from the DNA itself. This sample has approximately 300,000 clones; about nine tenths occur once, and the top ten carry less than 4.5%.

The clonotype was recovered from a man aged 25-45 years who had recovered from COVID-19. The genes are TRBV5-4 and TRBJ2-5; possible D gene TRBD2, 5 bases. Specimen: PBMCs or T cells enriched from blood (not recorded which). The CDR3, as DNA: TGTGCCAGCAGTTACGTGGGAGTAGAGACCCAGTACTTC. It translates to CASSYVGVETQYF.